What follows are 2 T cell receptor beta chains derived from one specimen sequenced in a study of blood T cell repertoires in COVID-19. Sequencing used immunoSEQ multiplex PCR; TCRdb keeps in-frame clones, though not all of them. The data show 250,000 or so clones, with about 88% seen just once and under 9% held by the top ten. Material: peripheral blood. The source of these receptors is a woman between 65 and 79 years old with active or convalescent COVID-19.

The genes are TRBV27 and TRBJ1-1; no clear D gene. From germline, CDR1 is MNHEY and CDR2 SMNVEV (reference sequence). The CDR3 runs to 9 residues. Trimming left V 10 bases short and J 3 bases short, with 3 bases between. The CDR3 is CATDTEAFF. CDR3 nucleotide sequence: TGTGCCACCGACACTGAAGCTTTCTTT.

The V and J genes are TRBV5-1 and TRBJ1-1, with TRBD1 matching over 7 bases. The CDR3 loop spans 16 amino acids. Germline CDR1 reads SGHRS; CDR2 reads YFSETQ. V dropped 7 bases and J dropped 7; count of bases not matched to a gene: 19. The CDR3 is CASGRDSLSPTDEAFF. CDR3 DNA: TGCGCCAGCGGGCGGGACAGCCTCAGTCCCACTGATGAAGCTTTCTTT.